The sequence of this T cell receptor (beta chain) was determined in a study of T cells in Graves' hyperthyroidism and ophthalmopathy. General observations from the study: Prediction of ophthalmopathy progression came a median roughly 6.6 months pre-onset.

The germline gives CDR1 SEHNR, CDR2 FQNEAQ (reference sequence). The V and J ends lost 8 bases and 2 bases, in that order; junction bases with no gene match: 13. This CDR3 is 17 amino acids long. A remark on this clonotype: Its antigen is still unknown.

Authors of the study amplified TCR beta CDR3 regions from RNA transcripts. Using the HTBI primer set, a first-round RT-PCR was run on the TCR CDR3. Each CDR3 protein is one row after TCRdb ran MiXCR on the multiplex PCR reads. The sample includes 300,000 to 400,000 distinct CDR3 sequences, about 15% of them seen just once. Stability of Graves' hyperthyroidism was defined as absent ophthalmopathy progression within 18 months. Uncontrolled infection, other autoimmune disease, pregnancy and lactation each barred patients from inclusion. About 10 ml of fresh peripheral blood supplied the PBMCs. The TCR originated in a woman aged 25 to 45 with Graves' hyperthyroidism. Sample: blood. This chain uses TRBV7-9 with TRBJ2-7; 12 positions agree with TRBD2. The CDR3 reads CASSQTSGGVLTYEQYF. The CDR3 DNA sequence: TGTGCCAGCTCCCAGACTAGCGGGGGAGTTTTAACCTACGAGCAGTACTTC. The full variable domain, rest sourced from reference TRBV7-9 and TRBJ2-7, is DTGVSQNPRHKITKRGQNVTFRCDPISEHNRLYWYRQTLGQGPEFLTYFQNEAQLEKSRLLSDRFSAERPKGSFSTLEIQRTEQGDSAMYLCASSQTSGGVLTYEQYFGPGTRLTVT.